These 14 T cell receptor beta chains came from one sample sequenced in a study of blood T cell repertoires in COVID-19. Measured with immunoSEQ multiplex PCR; TCRdb has only the in-frame clones, and not every one. The sample comprises 300,000 to 350,000 clones, roughly 89% of which are singletons, and under 5% rests with the top ten. Input material: peripheral blood. Source of these receptors: a woman in her sixties with COVID-19, enrolled during active disease.

This clone came up a few times. The chain links TRBV10-3 to TRBJ1-3; maybe TRBD1 (6 bases). The germline V and J ends were trimmed by 0 bases and 4 bases, with 10 bases remaining between them. CDR1 and CDR2 (germline): ENHRY, SYGVKD. The CDR3 sequence is 15 residues long. The CDR3 sequence: CAISESQGLGNTIYF. CDR3 nucleotide sequence: TGTGCCATCAGTGAGTCCCAGGGGCTAGGAAACACCATATATTTT.

The chain combines TRBV10-3 with TRBJ1-1, with D unresolved. The CDR3 loop spans 12 amino acids. The germline V gene encodes CDR1 ENHRY and CDR2 SYGVKD. With 4 bases removed from V and 11 bases from J, the gap between germline ends came to 14 bases. Written as DNA, the CDR3 is TGTGCCATCAGTGTTTCTGGGCGAGAGGCTTTCTTT. Translation gives CAISVSGREAFF.

This clone turned up a few times. J is TRBJ2-7 and V is TRBV10-1; 13 nucleotides line up with TRBD2. The V gene end was trimmed by 7 bases and the J gene end by 7 bases; junction bases not matched to a gene: 13. The germline gives CDR1 WNHNN, CDR2 SYGVQD (reference sequence). The CDR3 loop spans 16 amino acids. In DNA, the CDR3 is TGCGCCAGCAACCGACTAGCGGGGGGACCTTTTTGGGAGCAGTACTTC. Translated: CASNRLAGGPFWEQYF.

This chain uses TRBV6-6 with TRBJ1-4; TRBD1 matches 9 bases. The germline CDR1 and CDR2 sequences are MNHNY and SVGAGI (reference sequence). This CDR3 spans 15 amino acids. The junction had 3 bases not matched to a gene; V was cut back by 2 bases and J by 5 bases. The CDR3, as DNA: TGTGCCAGCAGTTACACAGGGGGCCGAAATGAAAAACTGTTTTTT. It translates to CASSYTGGRNEKLFF.

V usage is TRBV3-1 (or the pseudogene TRBV3-2) and J usage is TRBJ1-4; 8 positions match TRBD1. Germline CDR1 is LGHDT and CDR2 is YNNKEL (reference sequence). The CDR3 loop spans 15 amino acids. Trimming cost V 4 bases and J 5 bases; bases outside gene matches: 6. CDR3 sequence (DNA): TGTGCCAGCAGCCCCCGCAGGGGGCGAAATGAAAAACTGTTTTTT. Residues: CASSPRRGRNEKLFF.

The V gene is TRBV10-3, the J gene TRBJ1-3; TRBD1 matches at 9 bases. The CDR3 covers 14 residues. The V gene's germline CDR1 is ENHRY and CDR2 SYGVKD. Losses at the gene ends were 8 bases for V and 2 bases for J; bases not matched to a gene: 4. The CDR3 coding sequence is TGTGCCATCCAGGGGACAGGGACTGGAAACACCATATATTTT. Translation gives CAIQGTGTGNTIYF.

The rearrangement links TRBV19 to TRBJ2-5; D might be TRBD1 (6 bases). The CDR3 has 15 residues. Deletions cut 4 bases from V and 3 bases from J, with 15 bases between. The germline gives CDR1 LNHDA, CDR2 SQIVND (reference sequence). The CDR3 here is CASSTGAGLKETQYF. Written as DNA, the CDR3 is TGTGCCAGTAGTACAGGGGCTGGGTTAAAAGAGACCCAGTACTTC.

The CDR3 here is CASSIGQAAGNTIYF. For the CDR3, the DNA is TGTGCCAGTAGTATTGGACAGGCTGCTGGAAACACCATATATTTT. This chain connects TRBV19 to TRBJ1-3; TRBD1 matches at 7 bases. V was pared by 3 bases and J by 2 bases, with 4 bases of the junction left unmatched. Germline-derived CDR1 and CDR2 are LNHDA and SQIVND (reference sequence). The CDR3 runs 15 residues.

This rearrangement joins TRBV7-6 to TRBJ1-1; D gene uncertain. Trimming stripped 3 bases from V and 0 bases from J, with 11 bases between. The CDR3 runs to 15 residues. Germline assignment: CDR1 SGHVS and CDR2 FNYEAQ. CDR3 coding DNA: TGTGCCAGCAGCTTGCGGCCCGGTTTGAACACTGAAGCTTTCTTT. Protein: CASSLRPGLNTEAFF.

V usage is TRBV2 and J usage is TRBJ2-3, with D tentatively TRBD2 (6 bases). V was clipped by 4 bases and J by 7 bases, with 21 bases between them. The CDR3 is made up of 16 amino acids. CDR1 and CDR2 (germline): SNHLY, FYNNEI. DNA for the CDR3: TGTGCCAGCAGTGTACGTCTTGGGCAGGGAGGAAATACGCAGTATTTT. Translating gives CASSVRLGQGGNTQYF.

The chain combines TRBV18 with TRBJ1-6; 7 bases are a match to TRBD1. This CDR3 spans 18 amino acids. Germline V gives CDR1 KGHSH, CDR2 LQKENI. V lost 3 bases to trimming and J lost 0 bases; unmatched junction nucleotides: 8. CDR3 in amino acids: CASSPLDRALSYNSPLHF. The CDR3 coding sequence is TGTGCCAGCTCACCGCTCGACAGGGCCCTCTCCTATAATTCACCCCTCCACTTT.

This clone was found once. The chain is built from TRBV5-1 and TRBJ1-5; TRBD1 aligns across 7 bases. Germline values: CDR1 SGHRS, CDR2 YFSETQ. The J segment lost 1 base and the V segment lost 4 bases, leaving 2 bases of the junction unmatched. CDR3 length: 14 residues. The CDR3 reads CASSPTGSNQPQHF. The CDR3 DNA sequence: TGCGCCAGCAGCCCGACAGGGAGCAATCAGCCCCAGCATTTT. The full variable domain, with the rest looked up from reference TRBV5-1 and TRBJ1-5, is KAGVTQTPRYLIKTRGQQVTLSCSPISGHRSVSWYQQTPGQGLQFLFEYFSETQRNKGNFPGRFSGRQFSNSRSEMNVSTLELGDSALYLCASSPTGSNQPQHFGDGTRLSIL.

The chain uses TRBV10-2 and TRBJ2-3; a weak D match, TRBD1 (5 bases). V was trimmed by 5 bases and J by 0 bases, leaving 9 bases between them. The V gene's germline CDR1 is WSHSY and CDR2 SAAADI. The CDR3 length is 14 residues. The CDR3 protein is CASSMGPSTDTQYF. In nucleotides, the CDR3 is TGCGCCAGCAGTATGGGGCCCAGCACAGATACGCAGTATTTT.

This clone appeared a few times. This chain joins TRBV5-4 and TRBJ2-5; 7 bases match TRBD2. Germline V gene lookup returns CDR1 SGHNT and CDR2 YYREEE (reference sequence). The ends lost 5 bases at V and 5 bases at J; junction bases unmatched: 9. This CDR3 has 14 amino acids. The CDR3 DNA reads TGTGCCAGCAGTTATCCGGGACTAAGGGAGACCCAGTACTTC. Amino acids: CASSYPGLRETQYF.